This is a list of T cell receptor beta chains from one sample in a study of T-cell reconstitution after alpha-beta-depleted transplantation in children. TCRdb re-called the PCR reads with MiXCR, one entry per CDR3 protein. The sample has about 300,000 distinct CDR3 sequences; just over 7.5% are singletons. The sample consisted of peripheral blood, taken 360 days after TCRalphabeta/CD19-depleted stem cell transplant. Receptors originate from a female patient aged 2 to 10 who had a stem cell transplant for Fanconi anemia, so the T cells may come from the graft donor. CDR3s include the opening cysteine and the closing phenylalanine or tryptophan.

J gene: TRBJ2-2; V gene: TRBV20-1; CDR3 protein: CSAAGVSNTGELFF
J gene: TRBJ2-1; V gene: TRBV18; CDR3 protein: CASSPQPSGPYNEQFF
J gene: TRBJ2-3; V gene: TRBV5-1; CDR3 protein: CASSLAAGGTVTDTQYF
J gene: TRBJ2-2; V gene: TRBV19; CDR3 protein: CASKSTGQVNTGELFF
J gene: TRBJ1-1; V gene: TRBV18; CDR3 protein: CASSRLSGTGDSKAFF
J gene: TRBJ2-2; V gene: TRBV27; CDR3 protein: CASSLARDSGELFF
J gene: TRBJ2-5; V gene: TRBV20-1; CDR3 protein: CSASPTIMETQYF
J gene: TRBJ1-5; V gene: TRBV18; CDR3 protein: CASSPSRGWNQPQHF
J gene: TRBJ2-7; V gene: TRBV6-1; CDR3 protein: CASSRDRAHEQYF
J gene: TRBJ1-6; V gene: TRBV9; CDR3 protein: CASSVDGGPYNSPLHF
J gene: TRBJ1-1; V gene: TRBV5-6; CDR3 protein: CASSLFLNTEAFF
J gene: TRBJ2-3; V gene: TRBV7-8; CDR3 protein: CASSPMAGLATDTQYF
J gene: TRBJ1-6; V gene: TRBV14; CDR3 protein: CASSQFRQAHYNSPLHF
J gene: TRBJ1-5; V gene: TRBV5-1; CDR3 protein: CASSSEGVQPQHF
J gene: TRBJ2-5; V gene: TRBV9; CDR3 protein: CASSNTQTIQETQYF
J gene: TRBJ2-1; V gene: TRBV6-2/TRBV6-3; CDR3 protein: CASTQGIEQFF
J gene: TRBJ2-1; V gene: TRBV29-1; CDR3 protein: CSVVLASYNEQFF
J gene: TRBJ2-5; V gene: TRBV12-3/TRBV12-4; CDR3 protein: CASSLSDRGLETQYF
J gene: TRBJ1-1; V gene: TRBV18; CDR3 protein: CASSPSIIYNPEAFF
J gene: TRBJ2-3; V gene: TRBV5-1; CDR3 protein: CASSLGGGRTDTQYF
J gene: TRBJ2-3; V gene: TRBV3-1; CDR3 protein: CASSQYSPTDTQYF
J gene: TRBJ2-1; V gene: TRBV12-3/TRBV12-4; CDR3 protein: CASSFLASGIYNEQFF
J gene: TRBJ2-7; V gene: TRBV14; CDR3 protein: CASSQDPNRIYEQYF
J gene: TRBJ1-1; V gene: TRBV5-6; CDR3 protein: CASSLAVGYTEAFF
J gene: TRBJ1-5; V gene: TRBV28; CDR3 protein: CASSFIPDSYQPQHF
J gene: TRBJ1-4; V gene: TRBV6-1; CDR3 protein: CAITAQGNEKLFF
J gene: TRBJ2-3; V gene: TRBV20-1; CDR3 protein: CSARVPPSGGSTDTQYF
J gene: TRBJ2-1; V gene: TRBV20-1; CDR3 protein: CSARGQRTFYNEQFF
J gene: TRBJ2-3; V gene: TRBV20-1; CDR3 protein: CSARGSGGADTQYF
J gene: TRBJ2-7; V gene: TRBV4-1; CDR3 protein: CASSPHRGLGGEQYF
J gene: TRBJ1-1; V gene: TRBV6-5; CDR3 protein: CASRYFRTGESEAFF
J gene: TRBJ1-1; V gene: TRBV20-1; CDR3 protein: CSAPGQGLGGAFF
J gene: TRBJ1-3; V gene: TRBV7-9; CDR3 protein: CASSWGTGNTIYF
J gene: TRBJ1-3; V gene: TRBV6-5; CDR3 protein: CASRRGPSGNTIYF
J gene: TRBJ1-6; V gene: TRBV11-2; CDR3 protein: CASSWKMTGSPLHF
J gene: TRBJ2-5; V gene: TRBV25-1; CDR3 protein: CASSEYFPGQGLQETQYF